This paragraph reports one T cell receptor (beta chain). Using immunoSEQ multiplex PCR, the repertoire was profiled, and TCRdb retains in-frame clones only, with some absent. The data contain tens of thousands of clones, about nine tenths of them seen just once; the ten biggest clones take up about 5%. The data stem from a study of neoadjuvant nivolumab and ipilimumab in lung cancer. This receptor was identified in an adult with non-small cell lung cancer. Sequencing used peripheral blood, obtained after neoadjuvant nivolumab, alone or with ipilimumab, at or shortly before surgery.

CDR3 nucleotides: TGTGCCAGCAGTCCCGCGGGGGCCTCCTACGAGCAGTACTTC. Encoded protein: CASSPAGASYEQYF. The chain uses TRBV2 and TRBJ2-7, with D perhaps TRBD2 (7 bases). The CDR3 sequence is 14 residues long. Germline values: CDR1 SNHLY, CDR2 FYNNEI. Trimming took 5 bases from V and 0 from J, leaving 11 bases between them.